The entry that follows covers one T cell receptor beta chain sequence. Germline V gene data show CDR1 as MNHEY and CDR2 as SVGAGI. Trimming took off 6 bases at V and 1 base at J, with 13 bases between the two ends. The CDR3 runs to 15 residues. Sequencing was performed with immunoSEQ multiplex PCR; in TCRdb, only in-frame clones are kept and a portion is missing. The repertoire includes 68,000 or so clones, less than 95% of them detected once, and approximately 0.57% sits in the top ten. The data belong to a study of blood T cell repertoires in COVID-19. The chain has TRBV6-5 and TRBJ1-5; D is unresolved. This sequence originates from a man aged 50-60 years with COVID-19, enrolled during active disease. The source material was peripheral blood. The CDR3 DNA is TGTGCCAGCAGCCTTCGTTGGCACAGCAATCAGCCCCAGCATTTT. It codes for CASSLRWHSNQPQHF.